This T cell receptor (beta chain) is drawn from a study of T cells in Graves' hyperthyroidism and ophthalmopathy. As for the study in general: Peripheral blood specimens were obtained at initial diagnosis, prior to any treatment.

Study-wide results and limits: Most clonotypes expanded in the thyroid (above 0.001) were also present in blood.

The table lists this clonotype with a few counts. Its antigen is as yet unknown. TCR beta CDR3 regions were amplified from RNA. RT-PCR in the first round (using the HTBI primer set) targeted the TCR CDR3. TCRdb re-called the multiplex PCR reads with MiXCR, one entry per CDR3 protein. The sample shows 300,000 to 350,000 distinct CDR3 sequences, around 20% of them seen only once. Material: blood. This receptor was identified in a woman between 45 and 60 years old with Graves' hyperthyroidism.

The CDR3 sequence is CSASSGTLSSYEQYF. In DNA form, the CDR3 reads TGCAGTGCTAGTTCAGGGACCCTCAGCTCCTACGAGCAGTACTTC. V is TRBV20-1 and J is TRBJ2-7; D might be TRBD1 or TRBD2, each matching 5 bases. Germline CDR1 reads DFQATT; CDR2 reads SNEGSKA (reference sequence). V was shortened by 3 bases and J by 0 bases, with 15 bases between the two germline ends. CDR3 length: 15 amino acids.